This T cell receptor beta chain came from a study of cytomegalovirus exposure and HLA in healthy donors. As for the study in general: In a later analysis, it was reported that the approximately 120 validation repertoires had been produced on the same platform as the 600 to 850 repertoires belonging to the first cohort.

In the case of this clone: Its antigen is undetermined.

The approximately 120-subject validation cohort, separate from the approximately 630-subject first cohort, included the donors. The method was immunoSEQ multiplex PCR; TCRdb's version includes in-frame clones alone and lacks a portion of them. The data contain 200,000 to 250,000 clones, approximately 82% of them singletons. V lost 3 bases, J lost 0 bases, and 13 bases lay in between. The CDR3 covers 15 residues. Germline assignment: CDR1 SGHKS and CDR2 YYEKEE (reference sequence). Study results and limitations: The study recorded about 150 TCR beta chains that were cytomegalovirus-associated. The dataset shows that most TCR sequences were rare, while some public TCRs occurred in many donors.

The chain combines TRBV5-5 with TRBJ2-7, with a possible D match to TRBD1 (6 bases). The TCR comes from a woman in her late teens or twenties in good health and CMV-seronegative. The sequenced material came from PBMCs. The CDR3 DNA sequence: TGTGCCAGCAGCTGGGGGCAGAGGAGCTCCTACGAGCAGTACTTC. Its protein is CASSWGQRSSYEQYF.